This is a list of T cell receptor beta chains from one sample in a study of cytomegalovirus exposure and HLA in healthy donors. Repertoires were generated with immunoSEQ multiplex PCR, while TCRdb's copy carries only in-frame clones and drops some. The sample records approximately 150,000 clones, more than 75% being singletons. Sequencing was done on a sample of PBMCs. The receptors here all came from a man aged 25 to 40 in good health and CMV-seropositive. CDR3s leave out the opening cysteine and the closing phenylalanine or tryptophan. Each record gives: CDR3 length, J gene, D gene, V gene, CDR3 protein. D genes are given only for firm matches.

>9|TRBJ2-2|.|TRBV10-3
AMNSAGELF
>16|TRBJ2-3|TRBD2|TRBV9
ASSVLPSGSLSTDTQY
>13|TRBJ2-7|TRBD1|TRBV5-4
ASSFDRGRVYEQY
>15|TRBJ2-5|.|TRBV2
ASSGGASGGVLETQY
>13|TRBJ2-1|TRBD2|TRBV7-9
ASSSSGTHYNEQF
>13|TRBJ1-5|.|TRBV4-3
ASSPELSLNQPQH
>15|TRBJ2-1|TRBD2|TRBV5-8
ASSLGLAGVLGNEQF
>13|TRBJ1-2|.|TRBV18
ASSPAAAPNYGYT
>14|TRBJ1-5|.|TRBV7-2
ASSPWGGERGQPQH
>12|TRBJ2-1|.|TRBV5-5
ASSFSRVYNEQF
>15|TRBJ1-2|.|TRBV6-1
ASSEARGKGLTYGYT
>17|TRBJ2-6|.|TRBV7-9
ASSSGGDARKSGANVLT
>13|TRBJ2-5|TRBD2|TRBV13
ASSLGGRAGETQY
>13|TRBJ2-2|.|TRBV18
ASSPLLANTGELF
>11|TRBJ2-5|.|TRBV6-5
ASSPSGQETQY
>13|.|TRBD2|TRBV29-1
SASSFGSGKAEQY
>13|TRBJ2-5|TRBD2|TRBV7-7
ASSVVSGRAETQY
>13|TRBJ2-1|TRBD2|TRBV19
ASSTGLAGDNEQF
>11|TRBJ2-2|.|TRBV13
ASSLRGSGELF
>16|TRBJ2-1|TRBD2|TRBV18
ASSRLAGVIPDHNEQF
>12|TRBJ2-4|.|TRBV7-2
ASSKGGSANIQY
>16|TRBJ1-5|.|TRBV5-5
ASSLVQNPRVGNQPQH
>12|TRBJ1-1|.|TRBV5-1
ASSLGGREREAF
>13|TRBJ2-3|TRBD2|TRBV9
ASSVAGLGDDTQY
>13|TRBJ2-1|TRBD2|TRBV10-1
ASSGGLAENNEQF
>13|TRBJ2-2|TRBD1|TRBV14
ASSVRDRVTGELF
>12|TRBJ2-5|.|TRBV7-6
ASSLLQGRETQY
>14|TRBJ1-1|.|TRBV2
ASSDWGGSVNTEAF
>12|TRBJ1-3|.|TRBV4-3
ASSQGGAGNTIY
>14|TRBJ2-3|TRBD2|TRBV7-3
ASSSRGAGESDTQY
>11|TRBJ1-1|.|TRBV6-5
ASRGTPNTEAF
>15|TRBJ2-1|TRBD2|TRBV11-3
ASSSPPGLAGVGEQF
>12|TRBJ2-3|TRBD2|TRBV6-6
ASSWTSGTDTQY
>14|TRBJ2-3|TRBD1|TRBV5-6
ASSWGWATGRDTQY
>16|TRBJ1-1|TRBD1|TRBV13
ASSLGPRGQGENTEAF
>15|TRBJ2-1|TRBD2|TRBV19
ASSMPGLAVMGREQF
>13|TRBJ2-3|.|TRBV6-6
ASSYSRESTDTQY
>12|TRBJ1-2|.|TRBV2
ASSGLGLGGGYT
>13|TRBJ1-2|.|TRBV18
ASSPDSDPNYGYT
>13|TRBJ2-5|TRBD2|TRBV2
ATSGTSGSQETQY
>10|TRBJ1-2|.|TRBV29-1
SVGLATYGYT
>14|TRBJ2-6|.|TRBV2
ASSESTRAGANVLT
>11|TRBJ2-3|.|TRBV7-2
ASSSGVTDTQY
>11|TRBJ1-2|.|TRBV11-3
ASSLTQGYGYT
>12|TRBJ1-2|.|TRBV5-5
ASSRGGQSYGYT